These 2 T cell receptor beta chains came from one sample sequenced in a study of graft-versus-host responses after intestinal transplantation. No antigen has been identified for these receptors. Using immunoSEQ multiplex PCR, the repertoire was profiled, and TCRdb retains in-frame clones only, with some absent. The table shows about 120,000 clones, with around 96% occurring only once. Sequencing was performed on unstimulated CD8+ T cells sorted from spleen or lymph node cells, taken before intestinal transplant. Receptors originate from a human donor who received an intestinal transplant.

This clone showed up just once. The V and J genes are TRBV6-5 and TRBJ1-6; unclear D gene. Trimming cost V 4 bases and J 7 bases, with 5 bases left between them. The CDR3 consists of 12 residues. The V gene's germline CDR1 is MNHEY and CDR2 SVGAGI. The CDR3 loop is CASSSENSPLHF. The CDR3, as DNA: TGTGCCAGCAGTTCTGAGAATTCACCCCTCCACTTT.

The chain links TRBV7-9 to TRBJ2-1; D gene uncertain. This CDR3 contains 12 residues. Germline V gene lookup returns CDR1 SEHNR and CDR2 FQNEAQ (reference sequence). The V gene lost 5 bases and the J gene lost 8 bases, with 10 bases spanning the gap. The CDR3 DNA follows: TGTGCCAGCAGCCCGGAGACCTATGAGCAGTTCTTC. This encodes CASSPETYEQFF.